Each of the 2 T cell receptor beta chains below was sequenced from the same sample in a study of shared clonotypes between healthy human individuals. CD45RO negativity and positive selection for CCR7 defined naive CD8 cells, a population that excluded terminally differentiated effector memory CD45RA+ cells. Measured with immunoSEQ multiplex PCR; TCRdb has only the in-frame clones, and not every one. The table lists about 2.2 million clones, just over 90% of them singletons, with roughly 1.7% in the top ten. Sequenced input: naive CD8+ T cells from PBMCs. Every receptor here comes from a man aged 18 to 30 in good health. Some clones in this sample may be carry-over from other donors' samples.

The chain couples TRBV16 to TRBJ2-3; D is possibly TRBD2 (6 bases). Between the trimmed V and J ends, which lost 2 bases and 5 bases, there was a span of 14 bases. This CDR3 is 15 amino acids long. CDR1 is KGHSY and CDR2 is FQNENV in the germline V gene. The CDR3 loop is CASSQGGLRGDTQYF. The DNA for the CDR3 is TGTGCCAGCAGCCAAGGGGGACTCCGTGGAGATACGCAGTATTTT.

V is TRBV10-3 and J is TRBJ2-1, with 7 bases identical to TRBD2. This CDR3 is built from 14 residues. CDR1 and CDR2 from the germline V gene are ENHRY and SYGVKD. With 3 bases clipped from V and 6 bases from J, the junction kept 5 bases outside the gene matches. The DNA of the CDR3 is TGTGCCATCAGTGACAGGGCTAGCGGCAATGAGCAGTTCTTC. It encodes CAISDRASGNEQFF.